The 17 T cell receptor beta chains below were found in one sample sequenced in a study of cytomegalovirus exposure and HLA in healthy donors. With 60 Vbeta and 13 Jbeta primers, the PCR was carried out. Some clones are missing from TCRdb's copy, which holds only in-frame ones; the method was immunoSEQ multiplex PCR. This table holds some 130,000 clones, roughly two thirds found once. Source material: PBMCs. The receptors here all came from a woman aged 40-49 years in good health and CMV-seronegative.

The chain is built from TRBV18 and TRBJ1-1; no clear D gene. This CDR3 region has 13 residues. Trimming stripped 3 bases from V and 5 bases from J, with 10 bases between. Germline values: CDR1 KGHSH, CDR2 LQKENI. CDR3 bases: TGTGCCAGCTCACCCCGACTAGGGACTGAAGCTTTCTTT. Translated: CASSPRLGTEAFF.

The chain couples TRBV27 to TRBJ2-3; TRBD2 aligns across 10 bases. The CDR3 loop spans 17 amino acids. V was clipped by 1 base and J by 2 bases; unmatched bases: 6. In germline, CDR1 is MNHEY, CDR2 SMNVEV (reference sequence). CDR3 sequence reads: CASSLYPLAGNTDTQYF. CDR3 nucleotides: TGTGCCAGCAGTTTATACCCACTAGCGGGGAACACAGATACGCAGTATTTT.

The chain couples TRBV5-1 to TRBJ2-5, with TRBD1 matching 8 bases. CDR3 length: 13 residues. Germline-derived CDR1 and CDR2 are SGHRS and YFSETQ. J lost 5 bases, V lost 4 bases, and 4 bases had no gene match. Here the CDR3 reads CASSVGQVETQYF. The DNA of the CDR3 is TGCGCCAGCAGCGTGGGACAGGTTGAGACCCAGTACTTC.

V gene TRBV6-1 combines with J gene TRBJ1-2; weak D call: TRBD1 (5 bases). Trimming took off 7 bases at V and 4 bases at J, with 16 bases between the two ends. CDR1 is MNHNS, CDR2 SASEGT, per germline. The CDR3 extends over 14 amino acids. Written as DNA, the CDR3 is TGTGCCAGCACCGTCGACGCAGGGCCCTATGGCTACACCTTC. Its translation is CASTVDAGPYGYTF.

Only one count was recorded for this clone. The chain combines TRBV10-1 with TRBJ1-1; D uncertain. The V end was cut by 5 bases, the J end by 1 base, with 8 bases between. CDR1 is WNHNN and CDR2 is SYGVQD in the germline V gene (reference sequence). The CDR3 loop spans 13 amino acids. The CDR3 sequence is CASSTDPNTEAFF. For the CDR3, the DNA is TGCGCCAGCAGTACAGACCCGAACACTGAAGCTTTCTTT.

This chain links TRBV9 with TRBJ2-1, with D perhaps matching TRBD2 (6 bases). This CDR3 contains 15 residues. The V end was cut by 4 bases, the J end by 5 bases, with 16 bases between. Germline V gene data show CDR1 as SGDLS and CDR2 as YYNGEE. The CDR3 nucleotides read TGTGCCAGCAGCCCCGGCGGGAAAAGGGACAATGAGCAGTTCTTC. Its protein is CASSPGGKRDNEQFF.

V is TRBV4-2 and J is TRBJ1-2; D may be TRBD1 (6 bases). V was shortened by 2 bases and J by 1 base, with 23 bases between the two germline ends. In germline, CDR1 is LGHNA, CDR2 YNFKEQ. The CDR3 spans 19 residues. CDR3 region: CASSQHVNLMGALNYGYTF. The DNA for the CDR3 is TGTGCCAGCAGCCAACACGTGAACCTGATGGGGGCCCTTAACTATGGCTACACCTTC.

This clone was observed a handful of times. The chain couples TRBV7-6 to TRBJ1-4, with 11 bases aligning to TRBD1. The germline gives CDR1 SGHVS, CDR2 FNYEAQ. Losses at the gene ends were 6 bases for V and 7 bases for J; bases not matched to a gene: 10. The CDR3 totals 16 residues. The CDR3 reads CASSTIIGTGGEKLFF. CDR3 DNA: TGTGCCAGCAGTACCATAATCGGGACAGGGGGTGAAAAACTGTTTTTT.

The CDR3 sequence is CAISEVPGQGIETQYF. For the CDR3, the DNA is TGTGCCATCAGTGAGGTCCCGGGACAGGGTATTGAGACCCAGTACTTC. The chain employs TRBV10-3 and TRBJ2-5, with 9 bases that match TRBD1. The CDR3 totals 16 residues. V was clipped by 2 bases and J by 5 bases; unmatched bases: 9. The V gene's germline CDR1 is ENHRY and CDR2 SYGVKD.

The V and J genes are TRBV15 and TRBJ1-2; possibly TRBD1 for D (6 bases). The germline gives CDR1 LNHNV, CDR2 YYDKDF (reference sequence). This CDR3 comprises 17 residues. Deletions cut 5 bases from V and 4 bases from J, with 23 bases between. The CDR3 bases are TGTGCCACCAGCCAAGGGAGACAGGCGCTAGGAGGCTATGGCTACACCTTC. It translates to CATSQGRQALGGYGYTF.

This clone was seen only once. The J gene is TRBJ1-1, the V gene TRBV9; no clear D. From germline, CDR1 is SGDLS and CDR2 YYNGEE. The V end was cut by 4 bases, the J end by 2 bases, with 9 bases between. The CDR3 contains 13 residues. The CDR3 here is CASSTRINTEAFF. The CDR3 bases are TGTGCCAGCAGCACGAGGATTAACACTGAAGCTTTCTTT. The entire variable domain, with the rest obtained from reference TRBV9 and TRBJ1-1, is as follows: DSGVTQTPKHLITATGQRVTLRCSPRSGDLSVYWYQQSLDQGLQFLIQYYNGEERAKGNILERFSAQQFPDLHSELNLSSLELGDSALYFCASSTRINTEAFFGQGTRLTVV.

This sequence joins TRBV28 and TRBJ2-6; D might be TRBD2 (5 bases). The CDR3 is 15 residues long. The V end was cut by 2 bases, the J end by 2 bases, with 7 bases between. The germline V gene has CDR1 MDHEN and CDR2 SYDVKM. Here the CDR3 reads CASSLPGTGANVLTF. The CDR3 DNA follows: TGTGCCAGCAGTTTACCCGGGACTGGGGCCAACGTCCTGACTTTC.

This clone showed up just once. The J gene is TRBJ2-1, the V gene TRBV7-3; 11 positions match TRBD2. CDR1 is SGHTA and CDR2 is FQGTGA in the germline V gene. The CDR3 consists of 16 residues. After removal of 5 bases from V and 4 bases from J, the junction contained 7 bases not matched to a gene. The chain's CDR3 is CASSPSLAGAYNEQFF. In DNA, the CDR3 is TGTGCCAGCAGCCCCTCACTAGCGGGGGCATACAATGAGCAGTTCTTC.

The J gene is TRBJ1-1, the V gene TRBV2; no firm D call. V was clipped by 5 bases and J by 0 bases, with 7 bases between them. This CDR3 has 13 amino acids. Germline V gives CDR1 SNHLY, CDR2 FYNNEI. For the CDR3, the DNA is TGTGCCAGCAGTCTTAGTTTGAACACTGAAGCTTTCTTT. It specifies CASSLSLNTEAFF.

V gene TRBV7-9 combines with J gene TRBJ1-2, with 7 nucleotides matching TRBD1. The CDR3 loop spans 15 amino acids. Germline CDR1 is SEHNR and CDR2 is FQNEAQ (reference sequence). The V gene end was trimmed by 5 bases and the J gene end by 0 bases; junction bases not matched to a gene: 6. The CDR3 loop reads CASSQTGEPNYGYTF. In nucleotides, the CDR3 is TGTGCCAGCAGCCAAACAGGGGAGCCTAACTATGGCTACACCTTC.

The genes are TRBV5-1 and TRBJ2-7; perhaps TRBD1 as D (6 bases). The CDR3 spans 16 residues. Between the trimmed V and J ends, which lost 2 bases and 1 base, there was a span of 16 bases. Germline CDR1 reads SGHRS; CDR2 reads YFSETQ. In nucleotides, the CDR3 is TGCGCCAGCAGCTTTGCAATAGACAGGTCATCCTACGAGCAGTACTTC. Its protein is CASSFAIDRSSYEQYF.

The V and J genes are TRBV5-1 and TRBJ1-1; a possible D gene is TRBD1 (6 bases). The germline V gene encodes CDR1 SGHRS and CDR2 YFSETQ. This CDR3 spans 13 amino acids. V shed 4 bases and J shed 5 bases, with 12 bases lying between them. The CDR3 protein is CASSQQGETEAFF. CDR3 coding DNA: TGCGCCAGCAGCCAACAGGGTGAAACTGAAGCTTTCTTT.